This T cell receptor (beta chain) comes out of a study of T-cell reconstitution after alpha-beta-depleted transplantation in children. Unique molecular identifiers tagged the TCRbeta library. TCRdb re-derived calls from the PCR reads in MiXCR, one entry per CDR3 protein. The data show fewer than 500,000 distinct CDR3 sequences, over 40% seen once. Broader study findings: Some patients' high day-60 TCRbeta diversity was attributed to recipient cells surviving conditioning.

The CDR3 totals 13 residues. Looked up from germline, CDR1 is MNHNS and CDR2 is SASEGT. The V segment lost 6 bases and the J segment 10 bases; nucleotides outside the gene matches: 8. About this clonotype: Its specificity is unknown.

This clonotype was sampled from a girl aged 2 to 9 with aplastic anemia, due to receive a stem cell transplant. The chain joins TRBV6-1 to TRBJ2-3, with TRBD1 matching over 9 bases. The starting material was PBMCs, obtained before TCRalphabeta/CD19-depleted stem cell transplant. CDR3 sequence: CASSSGTGNAQYF. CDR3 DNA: TGTGCCAGCAGCTCCGGGACAGGGAACGCGCAGTATTTT.